This T cell receptor beta chain comes out of a study of identical twins. MiXCR, run by TCRdb on the 5' RACE reads, gives a single entry per CDR3 protein. This sample yields hundreds of thousands of distinct CDR3 sequences, of which roughly 6.2% are seen a single time; roughly 1.8% belongs to the top ten. A few counts support this clonotype. This CDR3 spans 13 amino acids. Looked up from germline, CDR1 is SQVTM and CDR2 is ANQGSEA. Trimming shortened V by 3 bases and J by 0 bases, and 5 bases separated the two germline ends. The source is a man between 18 and 29 years old in good health. The sequenced sample was naive T cells sorted from blood. The chain carries TRBV29-1 and TRBJ1-4; D gene ambiguous. The CDR3 DNA follows: TGCAGCGTTGAGTCAGCAACTAATGAAAAACTGTTTTTT. This gives the protein CSVESATNEKLFF.